One and the same sample provided the 21 T cell receptor beta chains below, sequenced in a study of T cells in Graves' hyperthyroidism and ophthalmopathy. RNA transcripts gave rise to amplified TCR beta CDR3 regions. RT-PCR in the first round (using the HTBI primer set) targeted the TCR CDR3. TCRdb processed the multiplex PCR reads anew with MiXCR; each CDR3 protein has one entry. The table records approximately 400,000 distinct CDR3 sequences, less than 20% of them present only once. What was sequenced was blood. Source of these receptors: a woman aged 18 to 35 with Graves' hyperthyroidism that later progressed to Graves' ophthalmopathy.

This clonotype was seen repeatedly, ten times or more. This rearrangement joins TRBV2 to TRBJ2-7; 11 bases match TRBD2. This CDR3 has 18 amino acids. Per germline, CDR1 SNHLY and CDR2 FYNNEI. Unmatched junction bases numbered 18, after V lost 6 bases and J lost 5 bases. CDR3 nucleotides: TGTGCCAGCAGGGGCGTACTAGCGGGAGTCCCGAAAGGGAACGAGCAGTACTTC. Its protein is CASRGVLAGVPKGNEQYF.

As concerns this clonotype: The junction departs from the called germline gene at one end, perhaps through a read error. The chain combines TRBV3-1 with TRBJ2-1, with D perhaps TRBD1 (5 bases). The CDR3 covers 11 residues. Looked up from germline, CDR1 is LGHDT and CDR2 is YNNKEL (reference sequence). CDR3 amino acids: CANSQGATQFF. The CDR3, as DNA: TGTGCCAACAGCCAAGGGGCCACTCAGTTCTTC.

This clonotype was detected ten times or more. The rearrangement uses TRBV28 and TRBJ1-5; the match to TRBD1 covers 7 bases. Germline CDR1 reads MDHEN; CDR2 reads SYDVKM. Losses at the gene ends were 2 bases for V and 9 bases for J; bases not matched to a gene: 10. The CDR3 length is 15 residues. DNA of the CDR3: TGTGCCAGCAGTTTAATGTGGACAGGTTTACGGCCCCAGCATTTT. Translated, it gives CASSLMWTGLRPQHF.

This clonotype was seen more than once but under ten times. A read error is possible here, since a much larger clone lies one base away. V is TRBV6-1 and J is TRBJ2-3, with D unresolved. Trimming shortened V by 4 bases and J by 5 bases, and 19 bases separated the two germline ends. Germline V gene lookup returns CDR1 MNHNS and CDR2 SASEGT. The CDR3 extends over 16 amino acids. The CDR3 loop reads CASSGASYGARDTQYF. CDR3 DNA: TGTGCCAGCAGTGGAGCGTCCTACGGAGCACGAGATACGCAGTATTTT.

At least ten counts were recorded for this clonotype. The rearrangement uses TRBV6-1 and TRBJ1-1, with no clear D. The CDR3 extends over 13 amino acids. Trimming pared 0 bases from V and 4 bases from J, leaving 6 bases between. Germline CDR1 and CDR2: MNHNS and SASEGT. CDR3 in DNA: TGTGCCAGCAGTGAAGCGTATCTCACTGAAGCTTTCTTT. Protein: CASSEAYLTEAFF.

Comment on this clonotype: A read error may produce the germline difference seen at one junction end. V gene TRBV3-1 combines with J gene TRBJ2-5, with 12 bases fitting TRBD2. The germline gives CDR1 LGHDT, CDR2 YNNKEL (reference sequence). This CDR3 region has 16 residues. The CDR3: CASSPRLAGVQETQYF. The CDR3 bases are TGCGCTAGCAGCCCTAGACTAGCGGGGGTCCAAGAGACCCAGTACTTC.

This clonotype was seen a handful of times. This chain links TRBV11-3 with TRBJ2-3, with D possibly being TRBD2 (6 bases). Germline V gives CDR1 SGHNT, CDR2 YENEEA. This CDR3 has 13 residues. Trimming pared 8 bases from V and 7 bases from J, leaving 16 bases between. The CDR3 reads CASRVRRANTQYF. The DNA for the CDR3 is TGTGCCAGCCGTGTGCGGAGGGCAAATACGCAGTATTTT.

This clonotype was counted between two and nine times. V is TRBV5-4 and J is TRBJ2-7, with D possibly being TRBD2 (5 bases). The CDR3 is 15 amino acids. Trimming removed 3 bases at V and 1 base at J, with 14 bases between. From germline, CDR1 is SGHNT and CDR2 YYREEE (reference sequence). The CDR3 sequence: CASSSTVTGSYEQYF. The CDR3 DNA is TGTGCCAGCAGCTCGACTGTGACGGGGTCCTACGAGCAGTACTTC.

This clonotype occurred many times. J is TRBJ2-3 and V is TRBV7-2, with 9 positions matching TRBD2. J gave up 0 bases and V 1 base, and 5 bases lay outside the gene matches. Germline V gene lookup returns CDR1 SGHTA and CDR2 FQGNSA. There are 17 residues in the CDR3. CDR3 protein: CASSLGLLAGSTDTQYF. CDR3 bases: TGTGCCAGCAGCTTAGGACTCCTAGCGGGGAGCACAGATACGCAGTATTTT.

This clonotype was seen a few times. This chain uses TRBV11-2 with TRBJ2-1, with TRBD1 matching 10 bases. This CDR3 contains 16 residues. Germline V lookup: CDR1 SGHAT, CDR2 FQNNGV. V lost 4 bases, J lost 3 bases, and 6 bases stayed unmatched. As DNA, the CDR3 is TGTGCCAGCAGCTCCCCCGGGACAGGGGACTACAATGAGCAGTTCTTC. Its translation is CASSSPGTGDYNEQFF.

This clonotype turned up a few times. The gene calls are TRBV20-1 and TRBJ2-1, with 14 bases lining up with TRBD2. V lost 2 bases and J lost 1; bases outside the gene matches: 16. The CDR3 totals 21 residues. Per germline, CDR1 DFQATT and CDR2 SNEGSKA (reference sequence). The CDR3 DNA follows: TGCAGTGCTAGAAGGGGTGGACTGGGACTAGCGGGAGTTCTATCCTACAATGAGCAGTTCTTC. Protein: CSARRGGLGLAGVLSYNEQFF.

This chain uses TRBV28 with TRBJ1-1; D might be TRBD1 (6 bases). Germline V gene lookup returns CDR1 MDHEN and CDR2 SYDVKM. Deletions cut 1 base from V and 9 bases from J, with 12 bases between. The length of the CDR3 is 13 residues. DNA of the CDR3: TGTGCCAGCAGTTTATCAGGGGTCAGGAAAGCTTTCTTT. Encoded protein: CASSLSGVRKAFF.

This clonotype was detected many times. The J gene is TRBJ2-5, the V gene TRBV6-2 or TRBV6-3; D is unclear. The CDR3 is made up of 12 amino acids. V shed 4 bases and J shed 9 bases, with 12 bases lying between them. In germline, CDR1 is MNHEY, CDR2 SVGEGT. The CDR3 nucleotides read TGTGCCAGCAGTTTGAACGGCTGGGCCCAGTACTTC. This sequence encodes CASSLNGWAQYF.

This clonotype was found many times. The chain has TRBV6-2 or TRBV6-3 and TRBJ2-1; no clear D gene. V lost 8 bases and J 3 bases, leaving 8 bases between the germline ends. The CDR3 sequence is 12 residues long. Germline V CDR1 and CDR2: MNHEY, SVGEGT. The CDR3 here is CASQDGYNEQFF. The CDR3 DNA reads TGTGCCAGCCAGGACGGCTACAATGAGCAGTTCTTC.

This clonotype showed up just a few times. This rearrangement joins TRBV20-1 to TRBJ2-7, with TRBD2 matching over 7 bases. This CDR3 has 14 amino acids. The V segment lost 3 bases and the J segment 1 base; nucleotides outside the gene matches: 6. Germline V lookup: CDR1 DFQATT, CDR2 SNEGSKA (reference sequence). CDR3 nucleotide sequence: TGCAGTGCTAGTCGGGACTATCGGTCCTACGAGCAGTACTTC. Protein sequence: CSASRDYRSYEQYF.

The V call is TRBV5-1, the J call TRBJ1-2, with unresolved D. The germline CDR1 and CDR2 sequences are SGHRS and YFSETQ. The CDR3 runs to 13 residues. V was cut by 7 bases and J by 2 bases, with 12 bases left in between. The CDR3 protein is CASSTDPNYGYTF. In DNA form, the CDR3 reads TGCGCCAGCTCCACGGACCCAAACTATGGCTACACCTTC.

The chain joins TRBV19 to TRBJ1-1; D gene unclear. Germline V CDR1 and CDR2: LNHDA, SQIVND (reference sequence). V was shortened by 3 bases and J by 0 bases, with 11 bases between the two germline ends. The CDR3 length is 15 residues. This CDR3 reads CASSMGWTVNTEAFF. The CDR3 DNA reads TGTGCCAGTAGTATGGGGTGGACGGTGAACACTGAAGCTTTCTTT.

This clonotype was detected a few times. The J gene is TRBJ2-3, the V gene TRBV20-1; D is ambiguous. The ends were cut back, 3 bases at V and 9 bases at J, with 19 bases in the middle. The germline V gene encodes CDR1 DFQATT and CDR2 SNEGSKA (reference sequence). CDR3 length: 14 amino acids. CDR3 sequence reads: CSASRTTLPGTQYF. The DNA of the CDR3 is TGCAGTGCTAGTAGGACCACCCTGCCGGGCACGCAGTATTTT.

The chain employs TRBV3-1 and TRBJ2-5; D not certain. V dropped 0 bases and J dropped 0 bases, with 17 bases sitting between them. The CDR3 totals 18 residues. Germline V CDR1 and CDR2: LGHDT, YNNKEL (reference sequence). DNA of the CDR3: TGTGCCAGCAGCCAAGAACGGCTCTCAGATAGTTACCAAGAGACCCAGTACTTC. This gives the protein CASSQERLSDSYQETQYF.

This clonotype was recorded many times. The V gene is TRBV18, the J gene TRBJ1-1, with TRBD1 matching over 7 bases. V was pared by 0 bases and J by 4 bases, with 5 bases of the junction left unmatched. Germline loops: CDR1 KGHSH, CDR2 LQKENI. CDR3 length equals 15 residues. The CDR3 loop is CASSPPSGGGTEAFF. For the CDR3, the DNA is TGTGCCAGCTCACCACCTTCAGGGGGAGGCACTGAAGCTTTCTTT.

This clonotype was seen many times. The rearrangement joins TRBV27 to TRBJ1-3; D possibly corresponds to TRBD1 (5 bases). This CDR3 is built from 14 residues. V was clipped by 3 bases and J by 0 bases, with 6 bases between them. Germline V lookup: CDR1 MNHEY, CDR2 SMNVEV (reference sequence). CDR3 amino acids: CASSLGGSGNTIYF. The DNA for the CDR3 is TGTGCCAGCAGTTTGGGGGGCTCTGGAAACACCATATATTTT.